A selection of T cell receptor beta chains follows, all from one sample in a study of human T cells and chemical hapten exposure. TCRdb reprocessed the RACE reads via MiXCR and lists one record per CDR3 protein. Altogether around 80,000 distinct CDR3 sequences are present, over 6.5% being singletons, with the ten largest covering approximately 1.5%. The source material was whole blood. Receptor source: a male donor in good health. Some clones in this sample may be carry-over from other donors' samples. Each CDR3 is given with its conserved first and last residue. D genes are given only for firm matches. Expanded clones get a size class; other rows say once, few or many, or leave the size out.

TRBJ2-1 | . | TRBV7-8 | few | CASSLVIRSSYNEQFF | TGTGCCAGCAGCTTAGTAATCAGGAGCTCCTACAATGAGCAGTTCTTC
TRBJ2-7 | . | TRBV7-2 | many | CASSLNSQPYEQYF | TGTGCCAGCAGCTTAAATTCCCAGCCCTACGAGCAGTACTTC
TRBJ1-1 | TRBD1 | TRBV29-1 | few | CSVGVLDRDTEAFF | TGCAGCGTTGGGGTGCTTGACAGGGACACTGAAGCTTTCTTT
TRBJ1-5 | . | TRBV12-3/TRBV12-4 | . | CASSLVGIGNQPQHF | TGTGCCAGCAGTTTAGTGGGAATAGGGAATCAGCCCCAGCATTTT
TRBJ2-1 | . | TRBV3-1 | . | CASSSEGSSEFF | TGTGCCAGCAGCTCCGAGGGGAGTTCGGAGTTCTTC
TRBJ2-7 | . | TRBV4-3 | . | CASSDGDGASYEQYF | TGCGCCAGCAGCGATGGAGACGGAGCCTCCTACGAGCAGTACTTC
TRBJ2-5 | . | TRBV5-1 | . | CASSLSGDTRETQYF | TGCGCCAGCAGCCTAAGTGGGGACACCCGAGAGACCCAGTACTTC
TRBJ1-4 | . | TRBV29-1 | . | CSVGAGTRNEKLFF | TGCAGCGTTGGGGCCGGGACGCGGAACGAAAAACTGTTTTTT
TRBJ1-3 | . | TRBV6-1 | few | CASSPGGMVSGNTIYF | TGTGCCAGCAGTCCCGGGGGGATGGTCTCTGGAAACACCATATATTTT
TRBJ2-7 | TRBD2 | TRBV6-2/TRBV6-3 | many | CASSYSREALSYEQYF | TGTGCCAGCAGTTACTCGCGGGAGGCCCTCTCCTACGAGCAGTACTTC
TRBJ1-1 | . | TRBV5-4 | . | CASSLENWGLGTEAFF | TGTGCCAGCAGCTTGGAAAATTGGGGATTGGGCACTGAAGCTTTCTTT
TRBJ2-4 | TRBD1 | TRBV6-1 | many | CASSVSRDRKNHYF | TGTGCCAGCAGTGTCTCCCGGGACAGAAAAAATCATTACTTC
TRBJ2-1 | TRBD2 | TRBV18 | many | CASSPPSGRGSEQFF | TGTGCCAGCTCACCACCAAGCGGGAGGGGAAGCGAGCAGTTCTTC
TRBJ1-1 | . | TRBV27 | few | CASSLNRVIGQAFF | TGTGCCAGCAGTTTAAACAGGGTCATTGGGCAAGCTTTCTTT
TRBJ2-2 | TRBD1 | TRBV6-1 | . | CASRHDRGNTGELFF | TGTGCCAGCAGACACGACAGGGGGAACACCGGGGAGCTGTTTTTT
TRBJ1-1 | . | TRBV12-5 | . | CASGSVTVNTEAFF | TGTGCTAGTGGCTCCGTTACGGTGAACACTGAAGCTTTCTTT
TRBJ2-5 | . | TRBV20-1 | few | CSVSGWDLKETQYF | TGCAGTGTGTCAGGGTGGGACCTCAAAGAGACCCAGTACTTC
TRBJ2-5 | . | TRBV29-1 | . | CSVEIPPGEATRPQETQYF | TGCAGCGTTGAGATCCCCCCGGGGGAGGCAACCCGCCCACAAGAGACCCAGTACTTC
TRBJ2-5 | . | TRBV18 | . | CASSPQEAGETQYF | TGTGCCAGCTCACCACAGGAGGCAGGAGAGACCCAGTACTTC
TRBJ2-7 | . | TRBV25-1 | few | CASSELGTGLINEQYF | TGTGCCAGCAGTGAATTGGGAACAGGGCTGATAAACGAGCAGTACTTC
TRBJ1-6 | TRBD1 | TRBV6-5 | few | CASHRQGVVSPLHF | TGTGCCAGTCACCGACAGGGAGTCGTTTCACCCCTCCACTTT
TRBJ1-6 | . | TRBV27 | few | CASMSLTTDSYNSPLHF | TGTGCCAGCATGAGTCTTACGACAGACTCCTATAATTCACCCCTCCACTTT
TRBJ1-3 | . | TRBV12-3/TRBV12-4 | . | CASSPTGGNTIYF | TGTGCCAGCAGTCCGACAGGCGGAAACACCATATATTTT
TRBJ1-1 | TRBD1 | TRBV4-1 | . | CASSQSQGGHTEAFF | TGCGCCAGCAGCCAATCCCAAGGGGGCCACACTGAAGCTTTCTTT